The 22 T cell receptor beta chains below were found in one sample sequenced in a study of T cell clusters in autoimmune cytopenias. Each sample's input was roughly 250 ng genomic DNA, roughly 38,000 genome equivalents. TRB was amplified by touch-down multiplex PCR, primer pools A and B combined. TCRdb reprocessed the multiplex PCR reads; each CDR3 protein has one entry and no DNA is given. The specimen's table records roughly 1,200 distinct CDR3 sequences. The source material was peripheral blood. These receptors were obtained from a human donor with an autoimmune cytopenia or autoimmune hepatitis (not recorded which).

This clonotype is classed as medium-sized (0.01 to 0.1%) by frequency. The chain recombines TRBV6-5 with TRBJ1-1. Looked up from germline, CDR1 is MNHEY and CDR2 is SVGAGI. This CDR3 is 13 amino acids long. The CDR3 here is CASSWIKNTEAFF.

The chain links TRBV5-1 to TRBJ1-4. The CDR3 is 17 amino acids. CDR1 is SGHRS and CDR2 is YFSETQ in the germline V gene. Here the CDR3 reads CASSLGPGDSTNEKLFF.

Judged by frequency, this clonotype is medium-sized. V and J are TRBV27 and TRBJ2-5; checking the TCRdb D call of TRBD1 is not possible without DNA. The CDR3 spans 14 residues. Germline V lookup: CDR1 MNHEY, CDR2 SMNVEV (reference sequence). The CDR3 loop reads CASSFDRGLETQYF.

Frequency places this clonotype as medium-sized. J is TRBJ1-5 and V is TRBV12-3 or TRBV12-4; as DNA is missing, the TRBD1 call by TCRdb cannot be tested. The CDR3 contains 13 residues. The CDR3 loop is CASRQTSNQPQHF.

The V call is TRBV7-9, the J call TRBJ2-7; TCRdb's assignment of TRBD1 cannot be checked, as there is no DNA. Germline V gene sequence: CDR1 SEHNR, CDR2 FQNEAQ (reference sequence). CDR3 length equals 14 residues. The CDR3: CASSLGGTNYEQYF. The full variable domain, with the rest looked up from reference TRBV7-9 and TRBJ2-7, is DTGVSQNPRHKITKRGQNVTFRCDPISEHNRLYWYRQTLGQGPEFLTYFQNEAQLEKSRLLSDRFSAERPKGSFSTLEIQRTEQGDSAMYLCASSLGGTNYEQYFGPGTRLTVT.

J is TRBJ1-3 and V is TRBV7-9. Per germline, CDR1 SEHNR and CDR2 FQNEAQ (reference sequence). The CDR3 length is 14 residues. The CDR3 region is CASSPGGSGNTIYF. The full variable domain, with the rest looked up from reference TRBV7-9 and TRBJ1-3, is DTGVSQNPRHKITKRGQNVTFRCDPISEHNRLYWYRQTLGQGPEFLTYFQNEAQLEKSRLLSDRFSAERPKGSFSTLEIQRTEQGDSAMYLCASSPGGSGNTIYFGEGSWLTVV.

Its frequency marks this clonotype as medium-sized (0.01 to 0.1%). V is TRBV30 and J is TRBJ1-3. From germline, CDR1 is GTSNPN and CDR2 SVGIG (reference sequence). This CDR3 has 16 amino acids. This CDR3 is CAWSVPGSHSGNTIYF.

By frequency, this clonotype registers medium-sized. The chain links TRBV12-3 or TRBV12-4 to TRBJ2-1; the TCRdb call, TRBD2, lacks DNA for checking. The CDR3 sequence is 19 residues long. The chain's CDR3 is CASTLLGLAGGPRRGEQFF.

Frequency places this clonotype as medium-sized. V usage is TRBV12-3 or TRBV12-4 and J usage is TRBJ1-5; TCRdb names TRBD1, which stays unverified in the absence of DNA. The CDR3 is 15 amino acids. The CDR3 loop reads CASSSGNRVNQPQHF.

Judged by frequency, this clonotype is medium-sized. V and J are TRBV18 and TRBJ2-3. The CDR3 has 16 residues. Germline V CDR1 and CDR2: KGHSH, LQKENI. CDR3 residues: CASSPPTASSTDTQYF.

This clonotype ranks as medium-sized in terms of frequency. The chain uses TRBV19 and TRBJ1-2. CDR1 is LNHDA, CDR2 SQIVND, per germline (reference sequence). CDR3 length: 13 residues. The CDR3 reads CASRRELGYGYTF.

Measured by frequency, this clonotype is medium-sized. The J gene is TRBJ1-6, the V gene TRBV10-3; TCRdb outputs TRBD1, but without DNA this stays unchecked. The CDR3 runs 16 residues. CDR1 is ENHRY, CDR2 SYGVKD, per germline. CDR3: CAISGVAGGYNSPLHF.

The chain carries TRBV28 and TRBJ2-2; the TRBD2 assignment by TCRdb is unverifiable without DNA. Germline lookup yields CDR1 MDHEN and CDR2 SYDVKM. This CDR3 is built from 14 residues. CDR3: CASSSSGGTGELFF.

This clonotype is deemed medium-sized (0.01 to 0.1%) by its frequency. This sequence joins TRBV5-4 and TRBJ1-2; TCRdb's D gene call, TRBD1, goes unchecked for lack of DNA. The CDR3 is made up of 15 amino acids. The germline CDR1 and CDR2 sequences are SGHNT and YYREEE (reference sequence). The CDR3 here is CASSLAGGTNYGYTF.

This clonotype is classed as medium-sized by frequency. The CDR3 protein is CAIREASGNTIYF. The V call is TRBV10-3, the J call TRBJ1-3. The CDR3 is 13 amino acids. From germline, CDR1 is ENHRY and CDR2 SYGVKD.

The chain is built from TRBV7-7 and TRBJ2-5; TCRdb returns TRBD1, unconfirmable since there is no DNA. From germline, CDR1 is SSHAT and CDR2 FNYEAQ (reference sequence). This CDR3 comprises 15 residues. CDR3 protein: CASSRVTGGVETQYF.

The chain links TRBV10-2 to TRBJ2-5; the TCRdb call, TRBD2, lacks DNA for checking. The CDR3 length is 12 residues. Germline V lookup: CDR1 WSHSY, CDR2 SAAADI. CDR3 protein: CASTLTGETQYF.

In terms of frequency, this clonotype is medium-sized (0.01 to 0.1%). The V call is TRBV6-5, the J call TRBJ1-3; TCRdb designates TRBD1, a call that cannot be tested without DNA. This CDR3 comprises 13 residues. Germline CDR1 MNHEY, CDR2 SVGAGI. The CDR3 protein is CASSYSTGLAIYF.

CDR3 protein: CASSLQGASVNSPLHF. The chain has TRBV2 and TRBJ1-6; without DNA, the TCRdb call of TRBD1 cannot be checked. Germline CDR1 reads SNHLY; CDR2 reads FYNNEI. The length of the CDR3 is 16 residues.

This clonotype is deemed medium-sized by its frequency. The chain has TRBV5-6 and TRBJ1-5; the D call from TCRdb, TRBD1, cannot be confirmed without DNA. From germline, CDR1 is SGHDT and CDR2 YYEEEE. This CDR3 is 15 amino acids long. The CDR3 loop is CASSLKFRVGQPQHF.

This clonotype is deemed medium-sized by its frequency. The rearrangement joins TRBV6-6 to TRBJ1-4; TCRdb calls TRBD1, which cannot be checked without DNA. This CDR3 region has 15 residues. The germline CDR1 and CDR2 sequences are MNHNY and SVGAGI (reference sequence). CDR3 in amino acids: CASSYGWAGEGKLFF.

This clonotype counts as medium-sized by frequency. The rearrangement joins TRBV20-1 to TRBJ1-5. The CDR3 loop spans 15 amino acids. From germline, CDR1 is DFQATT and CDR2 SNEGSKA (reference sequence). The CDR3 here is CSASPGLRSNQPQHF.